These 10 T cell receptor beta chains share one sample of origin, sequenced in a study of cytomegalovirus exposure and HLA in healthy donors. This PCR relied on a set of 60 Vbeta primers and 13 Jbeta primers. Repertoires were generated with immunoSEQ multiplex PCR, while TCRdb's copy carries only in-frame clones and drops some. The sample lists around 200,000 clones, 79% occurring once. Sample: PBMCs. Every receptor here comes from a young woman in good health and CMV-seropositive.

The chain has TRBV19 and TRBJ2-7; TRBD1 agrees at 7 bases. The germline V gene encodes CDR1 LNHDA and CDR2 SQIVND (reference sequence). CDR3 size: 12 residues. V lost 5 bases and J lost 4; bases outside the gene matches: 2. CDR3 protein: CASSLQGYEQYF. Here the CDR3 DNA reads TGTGCCAGTAGTCTACAGGGGTACGAGCAGTACTTC.

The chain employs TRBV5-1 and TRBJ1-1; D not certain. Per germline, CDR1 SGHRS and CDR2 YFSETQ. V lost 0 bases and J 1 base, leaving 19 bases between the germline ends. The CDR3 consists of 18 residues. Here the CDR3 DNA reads TGCGCCAGCAGCTTGGCCTTTGCTGGGAGCCCTTCGAACACTGAAGCTTTCTTT. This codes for CASSLAFAGSPSNTEAFF.

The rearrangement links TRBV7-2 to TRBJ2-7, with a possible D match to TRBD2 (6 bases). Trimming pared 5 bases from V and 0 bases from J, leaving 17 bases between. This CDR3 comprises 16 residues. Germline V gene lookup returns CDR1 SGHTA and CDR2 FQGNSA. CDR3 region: CASSPLGLKISYEQYF. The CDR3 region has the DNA TGTGCCAGCAGCCCCCTGGGACTTAAAATCTCCTACGAGCAGTACTTC.

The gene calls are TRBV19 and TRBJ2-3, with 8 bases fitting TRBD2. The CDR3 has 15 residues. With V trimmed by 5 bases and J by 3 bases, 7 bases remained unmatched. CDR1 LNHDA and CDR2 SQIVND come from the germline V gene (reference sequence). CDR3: CASSFFRGGTDTQYF. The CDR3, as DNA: TGTGCCAGTAGTTTCTTTCGCGGGGGGACAGATACGCAGTATTTT.

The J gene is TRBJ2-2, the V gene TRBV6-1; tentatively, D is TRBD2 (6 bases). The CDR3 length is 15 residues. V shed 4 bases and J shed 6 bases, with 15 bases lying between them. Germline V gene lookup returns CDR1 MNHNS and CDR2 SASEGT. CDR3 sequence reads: CASSVNREWPGELFF. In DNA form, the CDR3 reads TGTGCCAGCAGTGTGAACCGGGAGTGGCCCGGGGAGCTGTTTTTT.

CDR3 region: CASSGAGSGANVLTF. CDR3 coding DNA: TGTGCCAGCAGCGGGGCGGGGTCTGGGGCCAACGTCCTGACTTTC. This rearrangement joins TRBV5-6 to TRBJ2-6; D may be TRBD2 (6 bases). V was trimmed by 4 bases and J by 1 base, leaving 9 bases between them. The CDR3 covers 15 residues. Germline loops: CDR1 SGHDT, CDR2 YYEEEE.

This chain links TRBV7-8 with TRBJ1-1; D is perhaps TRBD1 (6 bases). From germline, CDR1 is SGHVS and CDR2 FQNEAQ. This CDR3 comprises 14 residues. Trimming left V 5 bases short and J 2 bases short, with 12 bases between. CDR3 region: CASSRGQSNTEAFF. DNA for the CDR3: TGTGCCAGCAGCCGAGGACAGAGCAACACTGAAGCTTTCTTT.

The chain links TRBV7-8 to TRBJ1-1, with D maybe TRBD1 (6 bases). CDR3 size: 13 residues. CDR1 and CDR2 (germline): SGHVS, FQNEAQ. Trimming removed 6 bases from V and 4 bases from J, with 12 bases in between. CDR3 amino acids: CASRRGGFTEAFF. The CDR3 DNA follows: TGTGCCAGCAGGAGGGGGGGCTTCACTGAAGCTTTCTTT. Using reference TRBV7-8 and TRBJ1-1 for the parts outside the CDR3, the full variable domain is GAGVSQSPRYKVAKRGQDVALRCDPISGHVSLFWYQQALGQGPEFLTYFQNEAQLDKSGLPSDRFFAERPEGSVSTLKIQRTQQEDSAVYLCASRRGGFTEAFFGQGTRLTVV.

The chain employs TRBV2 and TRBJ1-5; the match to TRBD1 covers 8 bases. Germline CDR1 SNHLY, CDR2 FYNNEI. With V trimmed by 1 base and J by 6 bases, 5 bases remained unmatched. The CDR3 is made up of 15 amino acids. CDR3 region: CASSEEGTGGQPQHF. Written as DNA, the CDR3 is TGTGCCAGCAGTGAAGAAGGCACAGGGGGTCAGCCCCAGCATTTT. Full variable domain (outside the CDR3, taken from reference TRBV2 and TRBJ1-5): EPEVTQTPSHQVTQMGQEVILRCVPISNHLYFYWYRQILGQKVEFLVSFYNNEISEKSEIFDDQFSVERPDGSNFTLKIRSTKLEDSAMYFCASSEEGTGGQPQHFGDGTRLSIL.

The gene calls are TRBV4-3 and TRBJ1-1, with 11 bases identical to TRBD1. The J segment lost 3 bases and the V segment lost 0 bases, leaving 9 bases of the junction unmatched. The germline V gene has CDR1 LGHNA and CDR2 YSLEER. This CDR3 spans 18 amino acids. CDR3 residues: CASSQDKDRGRWDTEAFF. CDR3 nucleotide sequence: TGCGCCAGCAGCCAAGATAAGGACAGGGGGCGATGGGACACTGAAGCTTTCTTT.